This TCR beta chain was found in a study of radiotherapy plus CTLA-4 blockade in lung cancer. Findings of the study overall: Expansion of tumor-derived TCR clones was observed in blood after radiotherapy plus ipilimumab.

TCRdb's table, derived via immunoSEQ multiplex PCR, lists solely in-frame clones and lacks some. This sample has around 110,000 clones, with just under 90% found just once. With regard to this clone: Antigen unknown.

The material sequenced was peripheral blood, taken from a patient treated with radiotherapy plus ipilimumab. This TCR was sampled from a human donor with non-small cell lung cancer that progressed on radiotherapy plus ipilimumab.

CDR3 loop: CATSRGLAASYEQYF. CDR3 bases: TGTGCCACCAGCAGAGGACTAGCGGCCTCCTACGAGCAGTACTTC. The rearrangement links TRBV15 to TRBJ2-7, with 9 bases aligning to TRBD2. The germline gives CDR1 LNHNV, CDR2 YYDKDF (reference sequence). This CDR3 is 15 amino acids long. J was trimmed by 0 bases and V by 1 base; bases with no gene match: 1.